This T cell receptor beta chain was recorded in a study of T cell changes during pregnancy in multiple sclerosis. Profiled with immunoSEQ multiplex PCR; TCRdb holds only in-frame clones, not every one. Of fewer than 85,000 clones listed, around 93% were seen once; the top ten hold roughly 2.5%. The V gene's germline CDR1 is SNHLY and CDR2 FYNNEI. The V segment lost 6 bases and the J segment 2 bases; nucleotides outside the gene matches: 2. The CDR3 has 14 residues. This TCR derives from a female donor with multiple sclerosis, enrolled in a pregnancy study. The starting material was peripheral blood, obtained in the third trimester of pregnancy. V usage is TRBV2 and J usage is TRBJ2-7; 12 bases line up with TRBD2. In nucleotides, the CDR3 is TGTGCCAGCAGGGGACTAGCGGGTCCCTACGAGCAGTACTTC. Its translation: CASRGLAGPYEQYF.